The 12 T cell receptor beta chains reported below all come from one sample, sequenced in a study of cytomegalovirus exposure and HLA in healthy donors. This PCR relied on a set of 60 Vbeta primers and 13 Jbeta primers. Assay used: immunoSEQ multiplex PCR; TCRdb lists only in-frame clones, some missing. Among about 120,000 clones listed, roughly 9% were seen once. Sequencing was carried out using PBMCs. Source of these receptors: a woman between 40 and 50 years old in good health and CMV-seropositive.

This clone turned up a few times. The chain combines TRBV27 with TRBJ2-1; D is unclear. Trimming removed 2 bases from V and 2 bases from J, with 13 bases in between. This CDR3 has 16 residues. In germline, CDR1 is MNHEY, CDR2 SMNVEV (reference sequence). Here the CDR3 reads CASSLMFPQTYNEQFF. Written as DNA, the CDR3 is TGTGCCAGCAGTTTAATGTTCCCCCAGACCTACAATGAGCAGTTCTTC.

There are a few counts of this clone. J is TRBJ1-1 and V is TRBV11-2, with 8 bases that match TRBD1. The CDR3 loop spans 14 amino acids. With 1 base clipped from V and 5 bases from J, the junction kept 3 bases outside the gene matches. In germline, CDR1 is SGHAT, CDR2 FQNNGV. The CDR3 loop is CASSLAQGETEAFF. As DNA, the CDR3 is TGTGCCAGCAGCTTAGCACAGGGGGAGACTGAAGCTTTCTTT.

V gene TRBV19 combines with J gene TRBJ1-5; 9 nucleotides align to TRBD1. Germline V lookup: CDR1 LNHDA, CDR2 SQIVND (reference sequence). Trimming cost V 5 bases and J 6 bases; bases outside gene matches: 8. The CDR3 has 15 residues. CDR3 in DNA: TGTGCCAGTAGTGGCCCGGGACAGGGCTTTCAGCCCCAGCATTTT. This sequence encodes CASSGPGQGFQPQHF. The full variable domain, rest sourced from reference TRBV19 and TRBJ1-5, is DGGITQSPKYLFRKEGQNVTLSCEQNLNHDAMYWYRQDPGQGLRLIYYSQIVNDFQKGDIAEGYSVSREKKESFPLTVTSAQKNPTAFYLCASSGPGQGFQPQHFGDGTRLSIL.

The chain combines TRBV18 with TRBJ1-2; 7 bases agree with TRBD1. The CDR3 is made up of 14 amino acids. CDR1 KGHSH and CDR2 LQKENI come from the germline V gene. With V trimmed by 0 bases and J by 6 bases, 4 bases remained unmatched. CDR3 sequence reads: CASSPPGQINGYTF. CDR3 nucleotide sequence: TGTGCCAGCTCACCACCGGGACAGATAAATGGCTACACCTTC.

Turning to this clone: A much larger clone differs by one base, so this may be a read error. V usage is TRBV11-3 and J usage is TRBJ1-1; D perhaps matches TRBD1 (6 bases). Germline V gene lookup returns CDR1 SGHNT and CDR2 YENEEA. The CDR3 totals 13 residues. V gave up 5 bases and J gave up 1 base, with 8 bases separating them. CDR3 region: CASSLQGNTEAFF. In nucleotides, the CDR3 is TGTGCCAGCAGCCTACAGGGGAACACTGAAGCTTTCTTT.

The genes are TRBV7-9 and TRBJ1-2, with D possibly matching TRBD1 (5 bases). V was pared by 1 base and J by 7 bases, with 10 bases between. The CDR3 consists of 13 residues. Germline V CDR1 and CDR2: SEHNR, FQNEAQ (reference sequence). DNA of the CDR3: TGTGCCAGCAGCTTAGAGCAGGGTCTTGGCTACACCTTC. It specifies CASSLEQGLGYTF.

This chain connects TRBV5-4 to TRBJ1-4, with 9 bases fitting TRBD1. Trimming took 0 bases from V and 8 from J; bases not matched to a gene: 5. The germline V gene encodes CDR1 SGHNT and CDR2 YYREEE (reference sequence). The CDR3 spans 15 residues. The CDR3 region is CASSLGTGVKEKLFF. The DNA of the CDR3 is TGTGCCAGCAGCTTGGGGACAGGGGTAAAAGAAAAACTGTTTTTT.

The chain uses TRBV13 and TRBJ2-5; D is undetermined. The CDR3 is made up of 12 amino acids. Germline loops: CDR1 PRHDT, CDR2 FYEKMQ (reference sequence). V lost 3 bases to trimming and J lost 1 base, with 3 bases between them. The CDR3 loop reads CASSFGQETQYF. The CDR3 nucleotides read TGTGCCAGCAGCTTCGGCCAAGAGACCCAGTACTTC.

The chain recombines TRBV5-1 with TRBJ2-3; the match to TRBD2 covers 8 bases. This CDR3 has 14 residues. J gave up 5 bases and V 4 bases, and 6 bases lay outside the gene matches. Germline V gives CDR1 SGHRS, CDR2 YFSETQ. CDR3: CASSPGGGLDTQYF. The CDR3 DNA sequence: TGCGCCAGCAGCCCGGGCGGGGGGTTAGATACGCAGTATTTT. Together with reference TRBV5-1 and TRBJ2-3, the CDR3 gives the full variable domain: KAGVTQTPRYLIKTRGQQVTLSCSPISGHRSVSWYQQTPGQGLQFLFEYFSETQRNKGNFPGRFSGRQFSNSRSEMNVSTLELGDSALYLCASSPGGGLDTQYFGPGTRLTVL.

Here the CDR3 DNA reads TGTGCCAGCAGTCAAAGACACGGCTCTGGGGCCAACGTCCTGACTTTC. Its protein product is CASSQRHGSGANVLTF. This sequence joins TRBV28 and TRBJ2-6; unclear D gene. V lost 5 bases and J lost 0, with 11 bases in between. The CDR3 is made up of 16 amino acids. CDR1 and CDR2 (germline): MDHEN, SYDVKM.

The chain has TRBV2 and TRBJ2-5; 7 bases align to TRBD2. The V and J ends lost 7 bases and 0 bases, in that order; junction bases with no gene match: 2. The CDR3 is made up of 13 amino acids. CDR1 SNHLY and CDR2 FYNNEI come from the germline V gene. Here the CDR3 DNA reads TGTGCCAGCACGCGGGGGAACCAAGAGACCCAGTACTTC. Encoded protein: CASTRGNQETQYF. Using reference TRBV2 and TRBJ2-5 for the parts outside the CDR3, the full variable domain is EPEVTQTPSHQVTQMGQEVILRCVPISNHLYFYWYRQILGQKVEFLVSFYNNEISEKSEIFDDQFSVERPDGSNFTLKIRSTKLEDSAMYFCASTRGNQETQYFGPGTRLLVL.

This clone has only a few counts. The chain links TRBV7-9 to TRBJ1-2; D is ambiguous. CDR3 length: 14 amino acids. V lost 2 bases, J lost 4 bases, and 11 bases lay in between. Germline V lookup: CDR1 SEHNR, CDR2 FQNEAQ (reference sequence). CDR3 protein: CASSLPVKIYGYTF. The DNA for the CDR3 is TGTGCCAGCAGCTTACCGGTAAAAATCTATGGCTACACCTTC.